What follows is one T cell receptor (beta chain) and its context. This sample was included in a study of blood T cell repertoires in COVID-19. Libraries were prepared by immunoSEQ multiplex PCR; TCRdb keeps only in-frame clonotypes and omits some of them. Of roughly 43,000 clones listed, less than 70% were seen once; the top ten hold 6.2%. There are 13 residues in the CDR3. Germline V lookup: CDR1 ENHRY, CDR2 SYGVKD. Trimming took off 6 bases at V and 7 bases at J, with 13 bases between the two ends. What was sequenced was peripheral blood. The receptor was isolated from an older man with acute or convalescent COVID-19. The chain links TRBV10-3 to TRBJ1-5, with TRBD1 as a possible D gene (5 bases). The DNA of the CDR3 is TGTGCCATCAGCCTTCAGGGAGGCCAGCCCCAGCATTTT. It yields the protein CAISLQGGQPQHF.